This T cell receptor (beta chain) was captured by sequencing in a study of cytomegalovirus exposure and HLA in healthy donors. Regarding the study as a whole: In a later analysis, specific HLA alleles were associated with 15,000 to 20,000 TCR beta sequences at a 0.05 false discovery rate. A missense DCLRE1C variant was associated with V- and J-gene trimming of TCR beta chains in a later analysis, and an independent cohort replicated the association. Most of the TCR beta V segments (in an earlier analysis) were productive either about 87% or about 30% of the time. TRBV6-2, TRBV6-3 and some other V segments were excluded as indistinguishable.

As to this clone: The target antigen is unknown.

PCR used 60 Vbeta primers and 13 Jbeta primers. Profiled with immunoSEQ multiplex PCR; TCRdb holds only in-frame clones, not every one. The sample lists fewer than 250,000 clones, 60% to 80% occurring once. V gave up 5 bases and J gave up 4 bases; unmatched junction bases: 3. This CDR3 is built from 15 residues. The germline V gene has CDR1 SGHVS and CDR2 FNYEAQ. This clonotype was sampled from a man younger than 35 in good health and CMV-seronegative. V gene TRBV7-6 combines with J gene TRBJ2-5; 14 nucleotides match TRBD2. The sample was PBMCs. The CDR3 bases are TGTGCCAGCAGCGAGACTAGCGGGGGGGGAGAGACCCAGTACTTC. It codes for CASSETSGGGETQYF.